The present TCR beta chain was sequenced within a study of cytotoxic CD8 clonotypes in ibrutinib-treated CLL. Background on the study: In all, 10 to 11 patients were relapsed/refractory, 15 were treatment-naive and around 17 were IGHV unmutated.

V lost 8 bases and J 0 bases, leaving 5 bases between the germline ends. This CDR3 region has 13 residues. Germline CDR1 and CDR2: MNHNS and SASEGT. Profiled with immunoSEQ multiplex PCR; TCRdb holds only in-frame clones, not every one. The sample includes about 22,000 clones, roughly 71% of them seen just once. V usage is TRBV6-1 and J usage is TRBJ2-6, with D tentatively TRBD2 (5 bases). The sample consisted of PBMCs, taken after 12 months of ibrutinib treatment. The TCR sequence derives from a human donor with chronic lymphocytic leukemia. This CDR3 reads CASRGSGANVLTF. CDR3 DNA: TGTGCCAGCCGGGGCTCTGGGGCCAACGTCCTGACTTTC.